This is a list of T cell receptor beta chains from one sample in a study of cytomegalovirus exposure and HLA in healthy donors. The assay was immunoSEQ multiplex PCR, and TCRdb's table has in-frame clones only and misses some. The sample contains hundreds of thousands of clones, around 78% of which appear only once. Material: PBMCs. Receptors were obtained from a woman aged 18 to 35 in good health and CMV-seronegative. The CDR3 runs from the conserved cysteine through the conserved F or W. The order of the fields is CDR3 protein, CDR3 DNA, D gene, V gene, clone size, J gene. The D gene is left open where the match is weak. The listing skips clone size in some rows; elsewhere it reads once, few, many or a size class.

CDR3aa: CASSERGREEQPQHF
CDR3nt: TGTGCCAGCAGTGAAAGAGGGAGGGAGGAACAGCCCCAGCATTTT
d_gene: -
v_gene: TRBV6-1
abundance: once
j_gene: TRBJ1-5

CDR3aa: CASSLLEIGGYTF
CDR3nt: TGTGCCAGCAGCCTACTCGAGATCGGGGGCTACACCTTC
d_gene: -
v_gene: TRBV6-1
abundance: -
j_gene: TRBJ1-2

CDR3aa: CASSYGFSYEQYF
CDR3nt: TGTGCCAGCAGTTACGGGTTCTCCTACGAGCAGTACTTC
d_gene: -
v_gene: TRBV27
abundance: -
j_gene: TRBJ2-7

CDR3aa: CASSSGTAKNIQYF
CDR3nt: TGCGCCAGCAGCTCCGGGACAGCCAAAAACATTCAGTACTTC
d_gene: -
v_gene: TRBV5-1
abundance: -
j_gene: TRBJ2-4

CDR3aa: CASSLDRTGELFF
CDR3nt: TGCGCCAGCAGCTTGGACCGTACCGGGGAGCTGTTTTTT
d_gene: -
v_gene: TRBV5-1
abundance: -
j_gene: TRBJ2-2

CDR3aa: CASSAAGVPGELFF
CDR3nt: TGTGCCAGCAGCGCTGCGGGGGTTCCCGGGGAGCTGTTTTTT
d_gene: TRBD2
v_gene: TRBV7-3
abundance: many
j_gene: TRBJ2-2

CDR3aa: CASSLTRNTEAFF
CDR3nt: TGTGCCAGCAGCTTGACGCGGAACACTGAAGCTTTCTTT
d_gene: -
v_gene: TRBV7-8
abundance: few
j_gene: TRBJ1-1

CDR3aa: CASSPGTGGANYGYTF
CDR3nt: TGTGCCAGCTCACCCGGGACAGGAGGAGCTAACTATGGCTACACCTTC
d_gene: TRBD1
v_gene: TRBV18
abundance: -
j_gene: TRBJ1-2

CDR3aa: CASSLDRGYTEAFF
CDR3nt: TGCGCCAGCAGCTTGGACAGGGGGTACACTGAAGCTTTCTTT
d_gene: TRBD1
v_gene: TRBV5-1
abundance: -
j_gene: TRBJ1-1

CDR3aa: CASSYWGAPSTDTQYF
CDR3nt: TGTGCCAGCAGTTACTGGGGGGCTCCTAGCACAGATACGCAGTATTTT
d_gene: -
v_gene: TRBV6-5
abundance: -
j_gene: TRBJ2-3

CDR3aa: CASKSGTEEKLFF
CDR3nt: TGTGCCAGCAAGTCGGGGACAGAAGAAAAACTGTTTTTT
d_gene: TRBD1
v_gene: TRBV6-5
abundance: -
j_gene: TRBJ1-4

CDR3aa: CASSEEQRTATDTQYF
CDR3nt: TGTGCCAGCAGTGAAGAACAGCGGACAGCCACAGATACGCAGTATTTT
d_gene: -
v_gene: TRBV6-1
abundance: -
j_gene: TRBJ2-3

CDR3aa: CASSLTPSYNEQFF
CDR3nt: TGTGCCAGCAGCTTAACGCCTTCCTACAATGAGCAGTTCTTC
d_gene: -
v_gene: TRBV7-2
abundance: -
j_gene: TRBJ2-1

CDR3aa: CASSERDRGGMNTEAFF
CDR3nt: TGTGCCAGCAGTGAAAGGGACAGGGGTGGGATGAACACTGAAGCTTTCTTT
d_gene: TRBD1
v_gene: TRBV27
abundance: -
j_gene: TRBJ1-1

CDR3aa: CASSVGGSGREGEQFF
CDR3nt: TGTGCCAGCAGCGTAGGAGGTAGCGGGAGGGAAGGTGAGCAGTTCTTC
d_gene: TRBD2
v_gene: TRBV9
abundance: -
j_gene: TRBJ2-1

CDR3aa: CASSDQGDYGYTF
CDR3nt: TGTGCCAGCAGTGATCAGGGTGACTATGGCTACACCTTC
d_gene: -
v_gene: TRBV25-1
abundance: -
j_gene: TRBJ1-2

CDR3aa: CASSLGLAAPYEQYF
CDR3nt: TGTGCCAGCAGTTTAGGGCTAGCGGCACCCTACGAGCAGTACTTC
d_gene: TRBD2
v_gene: TRBV28
abundance: -
j_gene: TRBJ2-7

CDR3aa: CASSGTGVTRGIDTQYF
CDR3nt: TGTGCCAGCAGTGGGACAGGGGTCACTAGGGGAATCGATACGCAGTATTTT
d_gene: TRBD1
v_gene: TRBV7-3
abundance: once
j_gene: TRBJ2-3

CDR3aa: CASSPAWTEGNTIYF
CDR3nt: TGTGCCAGCAGCCCGGCCTGGACAGAGGGGAACACCATATATTTT
d_gene: -
v_gene: TRBV5-6
abundance: -
j_gene: TRBJ1-3

CDR3aa: CASSLGGTGGHEQFF
CDR3nt: TGTGCCAGCAGCTTGGGGGGGACAGGGGGCCATGAGCAGTTCTTC
d_gene: TRBD1
v_gene: TRBV5-4
abundance: -
j_gene: TRBJ2-1

CDR3aa: CATSSGRRVTQAFF
CDR3nt: TGTGCCACCAGCAGTGGTCGTCGGGTCACTCAAGCTTTCTTT
d_gene: -
v_gene: TRBV15
abundance: -
j_gene: TRBJ1-1

CDR3aa: CASSSPGLAGSYEQYF
CDR3nt: TGTGCCAGCAGCTCCCCGGGACTAGCGGGGTCCTACGAGCAGTACTTC
d_gene: TRBD2
v_gene: TRBV11-2
abundance: -
j_gene: TRBJ2-7

CDR3aa: CASSDPIGQGAGQPQHF
CDR3nt: TGTGCCAGCAGTGATCCGATAGGACAGGGGGCTGGGCAGCCCCAGCATTTT
d_gene: TRBD1
v_gene: TRBV2
abundance: -
j_gene: TRBJ1-5

CDR3aa: CASSWDPGAYNEQFF
CDR3nt: TGTGCCAGCAGCTGGGACCCCGGAGCCTACAATGAGCAGTTCTTC
d_gene: -
v_gene: TRBV2
abundance: once
j_gene: TRBJ2-1

CDR3aa: CASRPDSAYGGYTF
CDR3nt: TGTGCCAGCAGGCCCGACAGCGCCTACGGGGGCTACACCTTC
d_gene: -
v_gene: TRBV27
abundance: -
j_gene: TRBJ1-2

CDR3aa: CAWSVSGGTEAFF
CDR3nt: TGTGCCTGGAGTGTTTCAGGGGGAACTGAAGCTTTCTTT
d_gene: TRBD1
v_gene: TRBV30
abundance: -
j_gene: TRBJ1-1